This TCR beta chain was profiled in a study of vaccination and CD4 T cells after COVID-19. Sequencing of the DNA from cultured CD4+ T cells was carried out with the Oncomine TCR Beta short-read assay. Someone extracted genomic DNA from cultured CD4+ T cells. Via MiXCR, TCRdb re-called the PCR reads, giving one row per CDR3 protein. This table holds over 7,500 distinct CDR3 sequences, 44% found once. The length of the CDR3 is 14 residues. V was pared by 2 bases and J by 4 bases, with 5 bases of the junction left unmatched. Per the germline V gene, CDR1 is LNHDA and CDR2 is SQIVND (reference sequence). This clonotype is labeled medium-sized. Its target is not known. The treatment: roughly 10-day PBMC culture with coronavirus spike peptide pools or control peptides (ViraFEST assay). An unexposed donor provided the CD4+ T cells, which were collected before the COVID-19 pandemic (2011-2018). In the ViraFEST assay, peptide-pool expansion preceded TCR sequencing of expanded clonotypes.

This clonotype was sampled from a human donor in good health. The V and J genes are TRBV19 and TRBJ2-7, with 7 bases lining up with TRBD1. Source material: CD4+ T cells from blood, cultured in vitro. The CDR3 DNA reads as TGTGCCAGTAGTATACCGGGACAGTATTACGAGCAGTACTTC. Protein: CASSIPGQYYEQYF.